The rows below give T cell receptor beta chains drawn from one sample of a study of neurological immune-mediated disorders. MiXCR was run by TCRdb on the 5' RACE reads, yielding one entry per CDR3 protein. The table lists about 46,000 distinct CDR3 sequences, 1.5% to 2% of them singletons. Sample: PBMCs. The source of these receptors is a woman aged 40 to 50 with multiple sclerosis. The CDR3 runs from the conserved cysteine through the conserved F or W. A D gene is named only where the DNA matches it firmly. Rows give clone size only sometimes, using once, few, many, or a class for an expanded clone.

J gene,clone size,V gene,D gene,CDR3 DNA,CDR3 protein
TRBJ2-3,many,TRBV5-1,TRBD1,TGCGCCAGCAGCCTTGACAGGGTTAGCACAGATACGCAGTATTTT,CASSLDRVSTDTQYF
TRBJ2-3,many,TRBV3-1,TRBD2,TGTGCCAGCAGCCAATTTGGACTAGCGGGGACAGATACGCAGTATTTT,CASSQFGLAGTDTQYF
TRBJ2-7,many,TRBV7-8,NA,TGTGCCAGCAGCCAGACTGGCTACGAGCAGTACTTC,CASSQTGYEQYF
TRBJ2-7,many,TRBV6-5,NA,TGTGCCAGCAGTTACCCTGAAAGGTTCTACGAGCAGTACTTC,CASSYPERFYEQYF
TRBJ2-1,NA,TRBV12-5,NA,TGTGCTAGTGGTTTTAGCGATGAGCAGTTCTTC,CASGFSDEQFF
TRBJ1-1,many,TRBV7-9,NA,TGTGCCAGCAGCGAAAGGGTGAACACTGAAGCTTTCTTT,CASSERVNTEAFF
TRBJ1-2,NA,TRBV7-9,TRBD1,TGTGCCAGCAGCTTGCGGACAGGGAATGGCTACACCTTC,CASSLRTGNGYTF
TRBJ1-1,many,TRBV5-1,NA,TGCGCCAGCAGCTTGGTCCTGGGAAACACTGAAGCTTTCTTT,CASSLVLGNTEAFF
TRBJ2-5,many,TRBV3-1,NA,TGTGCCAGCAGCCAAGCGTCGAGAGGGGTACAAGAGACCCAGTACTTC,CASSQASRGVQETQYF
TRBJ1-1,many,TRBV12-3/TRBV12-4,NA,TGTGCCAGCACCAGGCGGACAGCAAACACTGAAGCTTTCTTT,CASTRRTANTEAFF
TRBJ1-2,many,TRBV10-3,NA,TGTGCCATCAGTGAAGTACCGCCGAGAGATGGCTACACCTTC,CAISEVPPRDGYTF
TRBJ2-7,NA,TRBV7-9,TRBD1,TGTGCCAGCAGCGATACCGGGACAGAGCTTTACGAGCAGTACTTC,CASSDTGTELYEQYF
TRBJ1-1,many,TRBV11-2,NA,TGTGCCAGCAGCAGGGACCGAGCTGAAGCTTTCTTT,CASSRDRAEAFF
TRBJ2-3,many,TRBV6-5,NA,TGTGCCAGCAGCCCCTCGCAGATGAGCACAGATACGCAGTATTTT,CASSPSQMSTDTQYF
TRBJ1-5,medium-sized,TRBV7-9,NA,TGTGCCAGCAGCTTAGACAGCTCTCAGCCCCAGCATTTT,CASSLDSSQPQHF
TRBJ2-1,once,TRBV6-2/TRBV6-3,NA,TGTGCCAGCGGACCTAGTGGGCGGGTCTACAATGAGCAGTTCTTC,CASGPSGRVYNEQFF
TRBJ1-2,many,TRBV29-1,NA,TGCAGCGTTGGGGCAGGCGTTTCTAACTATGGCTACACCTTC,CSVGAGVSNYGYTF
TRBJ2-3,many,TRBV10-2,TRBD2,TGCGCCAGCAGGGGCCCGGGACTAGCGGGGGGGATGACTAGCACAGATACGCAGTATTTT,CASRGPGLAGGMTSTDTQYF
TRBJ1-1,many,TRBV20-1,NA,TGCAGTGCAAGGAACGACATGAACACTGAAGCTTTCTTT,CSARNDMNTEAFF
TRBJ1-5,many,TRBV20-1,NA,TGCAGTGCTAGAGGCGGGCAGGGCCCCTATAGCAATCAGCCCCAGCATTTT,CSARGGQGPYSNQPQHF
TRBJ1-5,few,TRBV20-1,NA,TGCAGTGCTAGGGATGACAGGTATCAGCCCCAGCATTTT,CSARDDRYQPQHF
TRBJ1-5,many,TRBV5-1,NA,TGCGCCAGCAGCTTGGAGATAGGTCAGCCCCAGCATTTT,CASSLEIGQPQHF
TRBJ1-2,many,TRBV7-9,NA,TGTGCCAGCAGCTTAACGGATACGAGGGGCTACACCTTC,CASSLTDTRGYTF
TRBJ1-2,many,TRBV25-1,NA,TGTGCCAGCAGTCAGTGGAGAAGGTTCAGTGGCTACACCTTC,CASSQWRRFSGYTF
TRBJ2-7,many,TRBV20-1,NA,TGCAGTGCTAGAGTATCTGTGGGCTACGAGCAGTACTTC,CSARVSVGYEQYF
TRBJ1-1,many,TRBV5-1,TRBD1,TGCGCCAGCAGCCGTCCGGGACAGGGGGACACTGAAGCTTTCTTT,CASSRPGQGDTEAFF
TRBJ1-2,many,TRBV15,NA,TGTGCCACCAGCAGACGATACGGGTCTGGCTACACCTTC,CATSRRYGSGYTF
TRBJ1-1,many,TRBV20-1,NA,TGCAGTGCTAGAGTCCAAGGGAGGAGGTATACTGAAGCTTTCTTT,CSARVQGRRYTEAFF
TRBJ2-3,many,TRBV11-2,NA,TGTGCCAGCAGCTCCAGACTTGTGCCCGATACGCAGTATTTT,CASSSRLVPDTQYF
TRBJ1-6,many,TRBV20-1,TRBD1,TGCAGTGCTAGGAAGGCCGGGACAGGGGCCTCACCCCTCCACTTT,CSARKAGTGASPLHF
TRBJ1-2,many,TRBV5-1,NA,TGCGCCTCCTCGGCGTCCCGAGACACCTATGGCTACACCTTC,CASSASRDTYGYTF
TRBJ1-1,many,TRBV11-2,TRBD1,TGTGCCAGCAGCTCGGGACAGGACCTGAACACTGAAGCTTTCTTT,CASSSGQDLNTEAFF
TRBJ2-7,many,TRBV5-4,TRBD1,TGTGCCAGCAGCTTGGGCCAAGGGGGCGTCGAGCAGTACTTC,CASSLGQGGVEQYF
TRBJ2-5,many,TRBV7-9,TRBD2,TGTGCCAGCAGCCCCCTGCAGGGACTACAAGAGACCCAGTACTTC,CASSPLQGLQETQYF
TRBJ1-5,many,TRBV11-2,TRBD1,TGTGCCAGCAGCGTTGACAGGGTTCAGCCCCAGCATTTT,CASSVDRVQPQHF
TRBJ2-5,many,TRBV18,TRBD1,TGTGCCAGCTCATCCGAGACAGGGGGAGAGACCCAGTACTTC,CASSSETGGETQYF
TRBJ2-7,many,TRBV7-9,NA,TGTGCCAGCAGCTTAGACGGGGTGTACGAGCAGTACTTC,CASSLDGVYEQYF
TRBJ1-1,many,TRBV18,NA,TGTGCCAGCTCACCACCGTCTACGGCGAACACTGAAGCTTTCTTT,CASSPPSTANTEAFF
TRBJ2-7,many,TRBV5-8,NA,TGTGCCAGCAGCTTCCCTTCAAGTGACGCCTACGAGCAGTACTTC,CASSFPSSDAYEQYF